This entry describes one T cell receptor beta chain. The CDR3 has 14 residues. The junction had 11 bases not matched to a gene; V was cut back by 10 bases and J by 6 bases. CDR1 and CDR2 from the germline V gene are MNHEY and SVGAGI. In the original workflow: The authors estimated nucleated cell counts from reference gene primer amplification. Sequencing was performed with immunoSEQ multiplex PCR; in TCRdb, only in-frame clones are kept and a portion is missing. V, J and clone size were drawn from that table, and D and trimming were deduced from the DNA. The data contain 240,000 or so clones, roughly 88% of them singletons. The data originate from a study of blood T cell repertoires in COVID-19. Study background: COVID-19 samples, acute and convalescent, were from the United States, Italy and Spain.

The source of this sequence is a man at least 80 years old with acute or convalescent COVID-19. Material for sequencing was peripheral blood. The chain employs TRBV6-5 and TRBJ2-2; 7 bases match TRBD2. The CDR3 bases are TGTGCCATCTCGGGACTAATAAACGCCGGGGAGCTGTTTTTT. Its translation: CAISGLINAGELFF.